A single sample is the source of the 25 T cell receptor beta chains below, sequenced in a study of CD8 T cells in ankylosing spondylitis. Points from the study as a whole: What appeared characteristic of ankylosing spondylitis blood was a TCR beta motif of eight highly homologous variants.

No antigen has been assigned to these receptors. Each CDR3 protein gets one entry after TCRdb re-called the 5' RACE reads with MiXCR. The sample shows roughly 370,000 distinct CDR3 sequences, 20% to 25% of them seen only once. Sequenced input: blood, either unsorted or a sorted T cell fraction (not recorded which). The source is a male donor with ankylosing spondylitis.

This clonotype was recorded a few times. V and J are TRBV29-1 and TRBJ2-5; unclear D gene. Germline V CDR1 and CDR2: SQVTM, ANQGSEA. This CDR3 has 12 residues. V dropped 2 bases and J dropped 1 base, with 5 bases sitting between them. CDR3 residues: CSVERIQETQYF. Here the CDR3 DNA reads TGCAGCGTTGAACGAATCCAAGAGACCCAGTACTTC.

The J gene is TRBJ1-3, the V gene TRBV5-1; D is ambiguous. The V gene's germline CDR1 is SGHRS and CDR2 YFSETQ. The CDR3 has 17 residues. The ends were cut back, 3 bases at V and 0 bases at J, with 16 bases in the middle. CDR3 protein: CASSSLPAGGSGNTIYF. The CDR3 bases are TGCGCCAGCAGCTCCCTCCCTGCAGGAGGCTCTGGAAACACCATATATTTT. The variable domain in full, with the rest retrieved from reference TRBV5-1 and TRBJ1-3, is KAGVTQTPRYLIKTRGQQVTLSCSPISGHRSVSWYQQTPGQGLQFLFEYFSETQRNKGNFPGRFSGRQFSNSRSEMNVSTLELGDSALYLCASSSLPAGGSGNTIYFGEGSWLTVV.

In this sample, this clonotype turned up a few times. The CDR3, as DNA: TGTGCCAGCCGATGGGGGGGACTGAACACCGGGGAGCTGTTTTTT. Amino acids: CASRWGGLNTGELFF. The rearrangement uses TRBV6-1 and TRBJ2-2; 7 bases are shared with TRBD2. Germline V gene data show CDR1 as MNHNS and CDR2 as SASEGT. V lost 8 bases, J lost 1 base, and 7 bases stayed unmatched. The CDR3 sequence is 15 residues long.

This rearrangement joins TRBV4-3 to TRBJ2-7; D is perhaps TRBD2 (5 bases). The CDR3 loop spans 15 amino acids. Looked up from germline, CDR1 is LGHNA and CDR2 is YSLEER. Trimming removed 1 base from V and 0 bases from J, with 10 bases in between. The CDR3 spells CASSQGSGSSYEQYF. The CDR3 DNA reads as TGCGCCAGCAGCCAAGGAAGCGGAAGCTCCTACGAGCAGTACTTC.

This clonotype was picked up a small number of times. The chain combines TRBV10-3 with TRBJ2-3; 9 nucleotides align to TRBD1. CDR3 size: 16 residues. Germline values: CDR1 ENHRY, CDR2 SYGVKD. V was clipped by 6 bases and J by 4 bases; unmatched bases: 11. The CDR3 DNA sequence: TGTGCCATCAGAAAAACAGGGGGCGATGCGTCAGATACGCAGTATTTT. It yields the protein CAIRKTGGDASDTQYF.

V is TRBV20-1 and J is TRBJ1-4, with D unclear. V was shortened by 0 bases and J by 0 bases, with 8 bases between the two germline ends. Germline lookup yields CDR1 DFQATT and CDR2 SNEGSKA (reference sequence). CDR3 length: 15 amino acids. Written as DNA, the CDR3 is TGCAGTGCTAGAGACCCCAGGTCAACTAATGAAAAACTGTTTTTT. Its protein product is CSARDPRSTNEKLFF.

The V call is TRBV3-1, the J call TRBJ1-3, with unresolved D. The CDR3 is made up of 14 amino acids. From germline, CDR1 is LGHDT and CDR2 YNNKEL (reference sequence). V was cut by 0 bases and J by 4 bases, with 7 bases left in between. The CDR3 nucleotides read TGTGCCAGCAGCCAAGACTTTATCGGAAACACCATATATTTT. Residues: CASSQDFIGNTIYF.

This clonotype turned up a few times. The V gene is TRBV30, the J gene TRBJ1-5, with 7 bases lining up with TRBD1. CDR3 size: 14 residues. The germline gives CDR1 GTSNPN, CDR2 SVGIG (reference sequence). V shed 5 bases, J shed 4 bases, and the junction held 8 bases outside the gene matches. CDR3 in DNA: TGTGCCTGGGCTCATCGGACAGGTAATCAGCCCCAGCATTTT. Amino acids: CAWAHRTGNQPQHF.

This clonotype was recorded a few times. The rearrangement uses TRBV28 and TRBJ1-5, with a possible D match to TRBD1 (5 bases). Trimming shortened V by 8 bases and J by 0 bases, and 11 bases separated the two germline ends. CDR1 is MDHEN and CDR2 is SYDVKM in the germline V gene. CDR3 length: 14 amino acids. The CDR3 loop reads CASGQIYSNQPQHF. In DNA form, the CDR3 reads TGTGCCAGCGGACAAATTTATAGCAATCAGCCCCAGCATTTT.

This chain joins TRBV11-2 and TRBJ2-7; 8 bases line up with TRBD2. The trim removed 0 bases at V and 2 bases at J, leaving 6 bases unmatched. The CDR3 runs 16 residues. The V gene's germline CDR1 is SGHAT and CDR2 FQNNGV. CDR3 sequence reads: CASSLEPSGLTYEQYF. DNA for the CDR3: TGTGCCAGCAGCTTAGAGCCTAGCGGGCTTACCTACGAGCAGTACTTC. The full variable domain, its missing parts supplied by reference TRBV11-2 and TRBJ2-7, is EAGVAQSPRYKIIEKRQSVAFWCNPISGHATLYWYQQILGQGPKLLIQFQNNGVVDDSQLPKDRFSAERLKGVDSTLKIQPAKLEDSAVYLCASSLEPSGLTYEQYFGPGTRLTVT.

The V call is TRBV7-2, the J call TRBJ1-1, with D hard to call. The CDR3 has 15 amino acids. Trimming left V 0 bases short and J 0 bases short, with 8 bases between. CDR1 is SGHTA, CDR2 FQGNSA, per germline. CDR3 residues: CASSLAARLNTEAFF. The CDR3 DNA follows: TGTGCCAGCAGCTTAGCTGCGAGGCTGAACACTGAAGCTTTCTTT.

There are a few counts of this clonotype. The rearrangement links TRBV20-1 to TRBJ2-7; 7 nucleotides line up with TRBD2. There are 14 residues in the CDR3. After removal of 1 base from V and 5 bases from J, the junction contained 8 bases not matched to a gene. Germline-derived CDR1 and CDR2 are DFQATT and SNEGSKA (reference sequence). CDR3 sequence: CSARVAGVTHEQYF. CDR3 bases: TGCAGTGCTAGAGTCGCGGGAGTTACCCACGAGCAGTACTTC.

The rearrangement links TRBV7-9 to TRBJ1-4; 8 bases line up with TRBD1. V lost 4 bases, J lost 4 bases, and 2 bases stayed unmatched. Germline lookup yields CDR1 SEHNR and CDR2 FQNEAQ (reference sequence). The length of the CDR3 is 14 residues. This chain's CDR3 is CASSSDRVNEKLFF. As DNA, the CDR3 is TGTGCCAGCAGCTCGGACAGGGTTAATGAAAAACTGTTTTTT.

This rearrangement joins TRBV11-3 to TRBJ2-1, with 9 bases aligning to TRBD2. The V gene end was trimmed by 2 bases and the J gene end by 4 bases; junction bases not matched to a gene: 9. The CDR3 is made up of 17 amino acids. The germline CDR1 and CDR2 sequences are SGHNT and YENEEA. The chain's CDR3 is CASSLNSLAGIYNEQFF. The CDR3 DNA reads as TGTGCCAGCAGCTTAAACTCCCTAGCGGGAATATACAATGAGCAGTTCTTC. The complete variable domain, with remaining parts taken from reference TRBV11-3 and TRBJ2-1, reads EAGVVQSPRYKIIEKKQPVAFWCNPISGHNTLYWYLQNLGQGPELLIRYENEEAVDDSQLPKDRFSAERLKGVDSTLKIQPAELGDSAVYLCASSLNSLAGIYNEQFFGPGTRLTVL.

This sequence joins TRBV5-1 and TRBJ1-6; TRBD1 might be the D (6 bases). Germline V CDR1 and CDR2: SGHRS, YFSETQ. This CDR3 is 15 amino acids long. The V and J ends lost 0 bases and 9 bases respectively, with 13 bases between them. Here the CDR3 reads CASSLGPGEGSPLHF. The CDR3 DNA sequence: TGCGCCAGCAGCTTGGGTCCAGGGGAGGGTTCACCCCTCCACTTT. The entire variable domain, with the rest obtained from reference TRBV5-1 and TRBJ1-6, is as follows: KAGVTQTPRYLIKTRGQQVTLSCSPISGHRSVSWYQQTPGQGLQFLFEYFSETQRNKGNFPGRFSGRQFSNSRSEMNVSTLELGDSALYLCASSLGPGEGSPLHFGNGTRLTVT.

The chain uses TRBV20-1 and TRBJ2-3; 11 nucleotides match TRBD2. This CDR3 is built from 15 residues. Germline V gene sequence: CDR1 DFQATT, CDR2 SNEGSKA (reference sequence). The V segment lost 3 bases and the J segment 4 bases; nucleotides outside the gene matches: 6. CDR3 amino acids: CSASLTSGSPDTQYF. For the CDR3, the DNA is TGCAGTGCTAGTTTAACTAGCGGGAGCCCAGATACGCAGTATTTT.

This chain uses TRBV15 with TRBJ2-7, with 11 positions matching TRBD2. This CDR3 is 16 amino acids long. Germline-derived CDR1 and CDR2 are LNHNV and YYDKDF (reference sequence). V gave up 5 bases and J gave up 0 bases; unmatched junction bases: 6. CDR3 DNA sequence: TGTGCCACCAGCGTGGGACTAGCGGTGAGCTCCTACGAGCAGTACTTC. Its protein product is CATSVGLAVSSYEQYF.

V usage is TRBV7-3 and J usage is TRBJ1-1, with 8 positions matching TRBD1. Looked up from germline, CDR1 is SGHTA and CDR2 is FQGTGA. Trimming removed 4 bases from V and 7 bases from J; junction bases left unmatched: 2. CDR3 length: 12 residues. This CDR3 is CASSYRGGEAFF. The DNA for the CDR3 is TGTGCCAGCAGCTACAGGGGGGGTGAAGCTTTCTTT.

This clonotype was seen more than once but under ten times. The chain links TRBV12-3 or TRBV12-4 to TRBJ1-1; no clear D gene. The CDR3 consists of 13 residues. V shed 4 bases and J shed 3 bases, with 9 bases lying between them. This chain's CDR3 is CASSSRTYTEAFF. DNA for the CDR3: TGTGCCAGCAGTTCCCGGACTTACACTGAAGCTTTCTTT.

This clonotype was counted at least ten times. The chain combines TRBV25-1 with TRBJ2-2; possibly TRBD2 for D (7 bases). The CDR3 contains 14 residues. CDR1 and CDR2 (germline): MGHDK, SYGVNS. Trimming took off 8 bases at V and 0 bases at J, with 10 bases between the two ends. The DNA for the CDR3 is TGTGCCAGCCGGGGGGCCCCGAACACCGGGGAGCTGTTTTTT. It codes for CASRGAPNTGELFF. The whole variable domain, filled in from reference TRBV25-1 and TRBJ2-2, reads EADIYQTPRYLVIGTGKKITLECSQTMGHDKMYWYQQDPGMELHLIHYSYGVNSTEKGDLSSESTVSRIRTEHFPLTLESARPSHTSQYLCASRGAPNTGELFFGEGSRLTVL.

This clonotype has just a few counts. The chain employs TRBV29-1 and TRBJ2-2; 7 bases align to TRBD2. This CDR3 is built from 16 residues. The germline CDR1 and CDR2 sequences are SQVTM and ANQGSEA. The J segment lost 6 bases and the V segment lost 7 bases, leaving 17 bases of the junction unmatched. The CDR3 DNA reads as TGCAGCGGAGGTTTTGCGGGAGCTGGAGGTGCCGGGGAGCTGTTTTTT. Protein product: CSGGFAGAGGAGELFF.

This clonotype appeared a few times. The chain has TRBV10-3 and TRBJ2-7; maybe TRBD2 (6 bases). Germline V gene lookup returns CDR1 ENHRY and CDR2 SYGVKD. The CDR3 extends over 13 amino acids. V lost 6 bases and J 2 bases, leaving 11 bases between the germline ends. The CDR3 region has the DNA TGTGCCATCAGCGGGACTGGAACCTACGAGCAGTACTTC. It encodes CAISGTGTYEQYF.

In DNA form, the CDR3 reads TGTGCCAGCAGAAAACAGCCAACTAATGAAAAACTGTTTTTT. It codes for CASRKQPTNEKLFF. V is TRBV6-1 and J is TRBJ1-4; D gene uncertain. Germline V CDR1 and CDR2: MNHNS, SASEGT. V lost 6 bases, J lost 0 bases, and 8 bases lay in between. The CDR3 consists of 14 residues.

The rearrangement uses TRBV30 and TRBJ2-2; unclear D gene. Trimming removed 0 bases at V and 4 bases at J, with 6 bases between. The CDR3 runs to 13 residues. CDR1 is GTSNPN and CDR2 is SVGIG in the germline V gene (reference sequence). CDR3 residues: CAWSVGSTGELFF. The CDR3 bases are TGTGCCTGGAGTGTGGGGTCCACCGGGGAGCTGTTTTTT.

This clonotype was found once. The rearrangement joins TRBV19 to TRBJ2-3; D is possibly TRBD2 (5 bases). V was pared by 7 bases and J by 6 bases, with 14 bases between. Germline CDR1 reads LNHDA; CDR2 reads SQIVND (reference sequence). This CDR3 has 13 amino acids. CDR3 residues: CASTIEGGDTQYF. The CDR3 nucleotides are TGTGCCAGTACCATTGAGGGCGGCGATACGCAGTATTTT.